This section outlines one T cell receptor (beta chain) sequence together with its context. Its antigen remains unidentified. Base qualities were left out, and no much larger clone turns up one base away. The CDR3 holds 13 amino acids from the cysteine to the phenylalanine. Left in the record is the CDR3 DNA by itself, 39 bases read in frame from the first base. Trimming takes 7 bases off V and 8 bases off J; junction bases not matched to a gene: 9. The data originate from a study of T cell responses to AZD1222 COVID-19 vaccine (dated by TCRdb to about 2021). With respect to the entire study: AZD1222 recipients whose second dose came at about 4 weeks and those whose second dose came at about 12 weeks were combined into one group, since spike-specific TCR depth and breadth did not differ between the two schedules. A total of 233 trial participants underwent TCR sequencing, of whom nearly 210 had received two doses of AZD1222 and 26 had received two doses of the MenACWY control vaccine. Trial participants were enrolled by age into 18-55, 56-69 and 70-plus year subgroups, with around 150, 28 and 57 TCR-sequenced participants respectively.

In light of the paper, this sample's time point label describes: baseline before first vaccination. Samples from vaccinated people were obtained from the UK trials COV001 and COV002, which included a single-blind randomized controlled phase 2/3 trial of AZD1222 (ChAdOx1 nCoV-19) in healthy adults. For TCRbeta chain sequencing, PBMC samples were collected from trial participants at day 0 and at day 28 after the second dose. Beyond this particular receptor, the publication reports: No day 14 peak-response samples were available, so repertoires were characterized only after the peak T cell response. In the small 56-69-year group, the increase in depth fell short of significance, most likely because of low power. Conclusions about previously exposed vaccinees are limited because only a handful of AZD1222 recipients were SARS-CoV-2 seropositive at baseline. After two AZD1222 doses, spike-specific TCR breadth and depth were significantly higher than at day 0 and than in MenACWY recipients. Participants were mostly white British and included more females than males, and it was suggested by the authors that clonal diversity may have been underestimated. The vaccine-associated CD4 TCRs covered the entire spike protein, and the dominant responses fell in regions 160-218 and 743-854. Nearly half of unique spike-specific TCRs reportedly recognized epitopes outside regions mutated in the B.1.351 and B.1.1.7 variants.

The CDR3 regions of human TCRbeta chains were subjected to immunosequencing. The published analysis was carried out like this. Repertoire TCRs were matched against a reference library of SARS-CoV-2-specific TCRs generated with the MIRA antigen-specificity platform. Breadth meant the fraction of unique TCRs that were SARS-CoV-2-associated, whereas depth meant the fraction of total T cells that were SARS-CoV-2-associated. Using the MIRA data, each spike-specific TCR was assigned both to the spike region to which the TCR was reactive and to a CD4 or CD8 class. Log10-transformed breadth and depth values were compared by one-way ANOVA with Sidak's multiple comparisons tests. Imported from immuneACCESS, the table was reduced by TCRdb to in-frame sequences with V and J called. These copies leave out some clones; in studies compared against another copy, an unresolved V gene accounts for under half, and the cause of the remainder is not known. The V and J calls and clone size were taken over from that table, and D and trimming were inferred from the DNA. For this sample there are more than 75,000 clones; approximately 90% appear just once. The ten top clones hold approximately 8.3% of the sample.

The receptor chain draws on TRBV12-3 or TRBV12-4 and TRBJ1-2; the central 8 bases match TRBD1. This TCR came from an adult in good health. Sequenced here: peripheral blood, sampled on day 0 of AZD1222 vaccination. The CDR3 region: CASNLDRAGGYTF. Read as DNA, the sequence is TGTGCCAGCAATTTGGACAGGGCCGGCGGCTACACCTTC.